Shown below are 10 T cell receptor beta chains from a single sample sequenced in a study of T-cell reconstitution after alpha-beta-depleted transplantation in children. A TCRbeta library incorporating unique molecular identifiers was prepared. TCRdb recomputed calls from the PCR reads with MiXCR, one row per CDR3 protein. The sample includes 600,000 to 800,000 distinct CDR3 sequences, around 14% seen only once; the top ten take 0.79%. The sequenced sample was PBMCs, obtained before TCRalphabeta/CD19-depleted stem cell transplant. All receptors come from a girl aged 2 to 10 with congenital amegakaryocytic thrombocytopenia, due to receive a stem cell transplant.

This sequence joins TRBV27 and TRBJ2-7; D unresolved. The CDR3 is made up of 14 amino acids. The germline gives CDR1 MNHEY, CDR2 SMNVEV (reference sequence). The V and J ends lost 5 bases and 7 bases respectively, with 18 bases between them. The CDR3 reads CASSPGIYVGEQYF. The CDR3 nucleotides read TGTGCCAGCAGTCCTGGAATCTACGTCGGGGAGCAGTACTTC.

This clonotype appeared a few times. The V call is TRBV7-2, the J call TRBJ2-3; D is unresolved. The CDR3 has 15 amino acids. The germline V gene has CDR1 SGHTA and CDR2 FQGNSA. The V gene lost 1 base and the J gene lost 0 bases, with 8 bases spanning the gap. The CDR3 DNA sequence: TGTGCCAGCAGCTTAGGGGTGCAGAGCACAGATACGCAGTATTTT. The encoded protein is CASSLGVQSTDTQYF.

There are many counts of this clonotype. The chain employs TRBV20-1 and TRBJ2-1; D tentatively reads TRBD1 or TRBD2 (5 bases each). CDR1 is DFQATT and CDR2 is SNEGSKA in the germline V gene (reference sequence). V was shortened by 3 bases and J by 5 bases, with 14 bases between the two germline ends. This CDR3 region has 14 residues. The CDR3 nucleotides are TGCAGTGCTAGTGCCGGGACCGCAGACAATGAGCAGTTCTTC. Translation gives CSASAGTADNEQFF.

This clonotype occurred many times. The J gene is TRBJ2-1, the V gene TRBV5-1, with D possibly TRBD2 on 6 matching bases. V gave up 4 bases and J gave up 12 bases, with 17 bases separating them. The germline V gene encodes CDR1 SGHRS and CDR2 YFSETQ. The CDR3 has 13 residues. Here the CDR3 reads CASSIGTPDLQFF. The DNA for the CDR3 is TGCGCCAGCAGCATCGGGACTCCGGATCTGCAGTTCTTC.

Remarks on this clonotype: Germline is not matched at one junction end, which may reflect a read error. The chain has TRBV11-1 and TRBJ2-5; D remains unclear. Germline loops: CDR1 SGHAT, CDR2 FQDESV (reference sequence). There are 11 residues in the CDR3. CDR3 loop: CASSVQETQSF. The CDR3 region has the DNA TGTGCCAGCAGCGTTCAAGAGACCCAGTCCTTC.

This clonotype was detected ten times or more. The V gene is TRBV12-3 or TRBV12-4, the J gene TRBJ2-1; 7 nucleotides line up with TRBD1. The junction had 11 bases not matched to a gene; V was cut back by 9 bases and J by 3 bases. This CDR3 is 15 amino acids long. The DNA of the CDR3 is TGTGCCAGTCTTACTGAGGGGACAGTCTACAATGAGCAGTTCTTC. Residues: CASLTEGTVYNEQFF.

This clonotype showed up many times. The V gene is TRBV30, the J gene TRBJ1-3, with a tentative D call TRBD1 (5 bases). This CDR3 is built from 14 residues. Germline assignment: CDR1 GTSNPN and CDR2 SVGIG (reference sequence). The V end was cut by 4 bases, the J end by 2 bases, with 12 bases between. The CDR3 protein is CAWTPGPTGNTIYF. Here the CDR3 DNA reads TGTGCCTGGACCCCAGGGCCTACTGGAAACACCATATATTTT.

In its sample, this clonotype was seen many times. This chain joins TRBV5-1 and TRBJ2-7; tentatively, D is TRBD1 or TRBD2 (5 bases each). Trimming removed 0 bases at V and 6 bases at J, with 22 bases between. Germline V gene data show CDR1 as SGHRS and CDR2 as YFSETQ. The CDR3 runs 17 residues. Here the CDR3 reads CASSLGAGGRDASEQYF. The DNA of the CDR3 is TGCGCCAGCAGCTTGGGGGCCGGAGGCAGGGATGCCTCCGAGCAGTACTTC.

This clonotype occurred once. This chain joins TRBV11-2 and TRBJ2-5, with a weak D call TRBD1 (5 bases). Trimming stripped 5 bases from V and 3 bases from J, with 13 bases between. Germline CDR1 reads SGHAT; CDR2 reads FQNNGV. The CDR3 runs to 14 residues. The CDR3 protein is CASSRNTGKETQYF. CDR3 DNA: TGTGCCAGCAGCCGAAACACAGGAAAAGAGACCCAGTACTTC.

This clonotype was picked up many times. The rearrangement links TRBV20-1 to TRBJ2-7; D perhaps matches TRBD1 (6 bases). V gave up 6 bases and J gave up 6 bases, with 15 bases separating them. This CDR3 spans 12 amino acids. From germline, CDR1 is DFQATT and CDR2 SNEGSKA (reference sequence). The DNA for the CDR3 is TGCAGTGCCGGGGACACCTTCTTCGAGCAGTACTTC. It codes for CSAGDTFFEQYF.